Here is one T cell receptor beta chain with its context. An end of the junction does not agree with germline; a read error may underlie this. A sample-barcoded 5' primer and a J-beta primer mix were used in a second PCR of roughly 7 to 12 cycles. TCRdb fed the 5' RACE reads into MiXCR, producing one record per CDR3 protein. Of around 1,800,000 distinct CDR3 sequences in the sample, roughly two fifths were seen once. The CDR3 contains 16 residues. Germline V CDR1 and CDR2: LNHNV, YYDKDF (reference sequence). This sample was taken from a study of blood T cells in healthy people across ages. In the study overall: Template-switching capture recovered about one barcoded beta molecule per two T cells.

This TCR was recovered from a human donor in good health. The sequenced material came from blood. The chain combines TRBV15 with TRBJ2-5, with a possible D match to TRBD1 (6 bases). In nucleotides, the CDR3 is TGTGCCTCCAGCAGTTCACAGGGATTTTCCCAAGAGACCCAGTACTTC. Translation gives CASSSSQGFSQETQYF.